The 14 T cell receptor beta chains below come from one sample, sequenced in a study of blood T cell repertoires in COVID-19. The protocol was immunoSEQ multiplex PCR, while the TCRdb copy is restricted to in-frame clones and leaves out a portion. The profile shows more than 60,000 clones, around 91% of them singletons. Sequences were obtained from peripheral blood. The source is a man aged 50 or older with acute or convalescent COVID-19.

The J gene is TRBJ2-1, the V gene TRBV4-3; 12 bases fit TRBD2. The ends lost 0 bases at V and 7 bases at J; junction bases unmatched: 7. The CDR3 length is 17 residues. The germline V gene encodes CDR1 LGHNA and CDR2 YSLEER. The CDR3 nucleotides read TGCGCCAGCAGCCAAGACGAGTCGACTAGCGGGAGAAATGAGCAGTTCTTC. Its translation: CASSQDESTSGRNEQFF.

The V and J genes are TRBV19 and TRBJ1-1, with 7 bases lining up with TRBD1. V shed 6 bases, J shed 4 bases, and the junction held 2 bases outside the gene matches. The CDR3 extends over 12 amino acids. Germline lookup yields CDR1 LNHDA and CDR2 SQIVND (reference sequence). The CDR3 coding sequence is TGTGCCAGTAGGGCAGGGGGCACTGAAGCTTTCTTT. Protein: CASRAGGTEAFF.

The rearrangement links TRBV25-1 to TRBJ1-2, with 7 bases identical to TRBD1. Germline CDR1 and CDR2: MGHDK and SYGVNS. V was pared by 6 bases and J by 2 bases, with 12 bases of the junction left unmatched. CDR3 length: 16 residues. This chain's CDR3 is CASSPGGGTENYGYTF. In nucleotides, the CDR3 is TGTGCCAGCAGCCCCGGTGGGGGGACAGAAAACTATGGCTACACCTTC.

The chain recombines TRBV4-1 with TRBJ1-2, with 7 bases that match TRBD1. This CDR3 contains 15 residues. The germline V gene has CDR1 MGHRA and CDR2 YSYEKL. V was pared by 1 base and J by 8 bases, with 10 bases of the junction left unmatched. For the CDR3, the DNA is TGCGCCAGCAGCCAAGTCCTTGACAGGGTAGCCGGCTACACCTTC. Translated, it gives CASSQVLDRVAGYTF.

The chain carries TRBV6-5 and TRBJ1-6, with D maybe TRBD1 (6 bases). The CDR3 sequence is 14 residues long. V was pared by 4 bases and J by 10 bases, with 14 bases between. Germline V gene sequence: CDR1 MNHEY, CDR2 SVGAGI. For the CDR3, the DNA is TGTGCCAGCAGTTGGGGGGGCCAGGGGTCACCCCTCCACTTT. Encoded protein: CASSWGGQGSPLHF.

This chain links TRBV27 with TRBJ1-5; TRBD1 matches at 10 bases. V shed 5 bases, J shed 2 bases, and the junction held 6 bases outside the gene matches. The CDR3 sequence is 16 residues long. Germline V gene sequence: CDR1 MNHEY, CDR2 SMNVEV (reference sequence). The CDR3 region has the DNA TGTGCCAGCAGTCCACGGACAGGGGGTGGCAATCAGCCCCAGCATTTT. Translating it yields CASSPRTGGGNQPQHF.

This clone was recorded only once. The chain joins TRBV7-9 to TRBJ2-3; 11 positions agree with TRBD2. The CDR3 is 17 residues long. J gave up 0 bases and V 5 bases, and 7 bases lay outside the gene matches. The V gene's germline CDR1 is SEHNR and CDR2 FQNEAQ (reference sequence). The CDR3 reads CASSLRGLAESTDTQYF. The DNA for the CDR3 is TGTGCCAGCAGCCTTAGGGGACTAGCGGAAAGCACAGATACGCAGTATTTT.

The chain has TRBV3-1 (or the pseudogene TRBV3-2) and TRBJ2-4; 8 bases fit TRBD1. Trimming cost V 5 bases and J 11 bases; bases outside gene matches: 8. This CDR3 spans 13 amino acids. The V gene's germline CDR1 is LGHDT and CDR2 YNNKEL (reference sequence). CDR3 in DNA: TGTGCCAGCAGCACACAGGGGGTCCAAGTTCAGTACTTC. This codes for CASSTQGVQVQYF.

This clone was recorded only once. The chain recombines TRBV9 with TRBJ2-3; 8 bases are shared with TRBD1. CDR3 length: 16 residues. Germline CDR1 and CDR2: SGDLS and YYNGEE. V shed 4 bases, J shed 0 bases, and the junction held 7 bases outside the gene matches. CDR3: CASSPRTGLSTDTQYF. CDR3 sequence (DNA): TGTGCCAGCAGCCCGAGGACAGGGTTGAGCACAGATACGCAGTATTTT. The entire variable domain, with the rest obtained from reference TRBV9 and TRBJ2-3, is as follows: DSGVTQTPKHLITATGQRVTLRCSPRSGDLSVYWYQQSLDQGLQFLIQYYNGEERAKGNILERFSAQQFPDLHSELNLSSLELGDSALYFCASSPRTGLSTDTQYFGPGTRLTVL.

The chain uses TRBV19 and TRBJ1-2, with 7 bases lining up with TRBD1. This CDR3 is built from 16 residues. Germline trimming cut 2 bases from V and 5 bases from J; bases unmatched to any gene: 11. The germline CDR1 and CDR2 sequences are LNHDA and SQIVND (reference sequence). The CDR3 nucleotides are TGTGCCAGTAGTATAACCGGGACAGTGGGCGAGTATGGCTACACCTTC. Encoded protein: CASSITGTVGEYGYTF.

This chain links TRBV12-5 with TRBJ2-7, with D possibly being TRBD2 (7 bases). Between the trimmed V and J ends, which lost 3 bases and 4 bases, there was a span of 13 bases. Germline CDR1 reads LGHNT; CDR2 reads FRNRAP. This CDR3 region has 14 residues. The CDR3 reads CASGLRGGKYEQYF. In DNA form, the CDR3 reads TGTGCTAGTGGTTTAAGGGGGGGGAAATACGAGCAGTACTTC. The full variable domain, completed using reference TRBV12-5 and TRBJ2-7, is DARVTQTPRHKVTEMGQEVTMRCQPILGHNTVFWYRQTMMQGLELLAYFRNRAPLDDSGMPKDRFSAEMPDATLATLKIQPSEPRDSAVYFCASGLRGGKYEQYFGPGTRLTVT.

This sequence joins TRBV6-5 and TRBJ1-1; D possibly corresponds to TRBD1 (5 bases). CDR1 and CDR2 from the germline V gene are MNHEY and SVGAGI. The CDR3 sequence is 12 residues long. The V and J ends lost 7 bases and 4 bases respectively, with 10 bases between them. The CDR3 spells CASTRGSTEAFF. CDR3 nucleotide sequence: TGTGCCAGCACTCGGGGGAGCACTGAAGCTTTCTTT.

The rearrangement uses TRBV19 and TRBJ1-2, with 8 bases matching TRBD1. This CDR3 has 14 amino acids. Germline assignment: CDR1 LNHDA and CDR2 SQIVND (reference sequence). The ends lost 3 bases at V and 3 bases at J; junction bases unmatched: 3. CDR3 sequence reads: CASSMATGDYGYTF. The CDR3 DNA follows: TGTGCCAGTAGTATGGCGACAGGGGACTATGGCTACACCTTC.

This clone was picked up one time. This sequence joins TRBV5-4 and TRBJ2-5; 9 positions match TRBD1. The CDR3 runs 15 residues. Trimming took 5 bases from V and 3 from J; bases not matched to a gene: 8. Germline CDR1 and CDR2: SGHNT and YYREEE (reference sequence). The CDR3 is CASRSGTGWEETQYF. The CDR3 nucleotides read TGTGCCAGCAGGTCCGGGACAGGGTGGGAAGAGACCCAGTACTTC.